This T cell receptor (beta chain) was observed in a study of cytomegalovirus exposure and HLA in healthy donors (dated by TCRdb to 2017 to 2019). Turning to the overall study: In an earlier analysis of roughly 590 of the donors, under 300 Gb of sequence data and some 120 million unique TCR beta sequences from roughly 190 million T cells were reported. In addition to the first cohort of 650 to 800 subjects, a separate validation cohort of approximately 130 different subjects was used. Typing coverage varied by locus: about 629-640 donors for A, B, C, DRB1 and DQB1; roughly 520 for DQA1; approximately 610 for DPA1; roughly 470 for DPB1. In an earlier analysis of 500 to 650 of the donors, high-throughput TCR beta sequencing was used to judge whether each TCR beta V gene segment behaved as functional or pseudogenic. HLA typing included class I and class II loci at four-digit resolution. In a later genetic analysis, genome-wide SNP genotypes for about three fifths of the roughly 670 donors were used, and that subset was treated as a discovery cohort. Among the roughly 430 genotyped donors, approximately 81% belonged to the genetic ancestry cluster associated with self-reported Caucasian donors. Every discovery cohort repertoire had been produced on one sequencing platform. Rather than drawing on any new phenotypic data, the later analysis identified candidate immune exposures from TCR beta sequences and the way those sequences occurred across donors. Donor age, sex, ethnicity and CMV serostatus were compiled together with the repertoire data. The aim of the study was to test whether cataloging public T cell receptors could identify signatures of past pathogen exposure. A later analysis re-analyzed previously published TCR beta repertoires from 650 to 800 donors and added high-resolution HLA genotyping to study TCR occurrence patterns. The study used immunosequencing to profile the T cell repertoires of about 670 subjects and linked those repertoires to cytomegalovirus serostatus. The study combined high-throughput TCR immunosequencing, statistical association of individual TCRs with disease status, and machine learning to predict cytomegalovirus infection status. An early release that covered fewer than 750 HLA-typed donors contained around 300 gigabases of sequencing data and roughly 84 million unique TCR sequences. Among 398 genotyped donors of the cohort, an average of approximately 240,000 unique TCR beta nucleotide sequences were sequenced per donor, roughly 20% of them non-productive. Roughly 5 DR-DQ haplotypes were handled as single units for association and clustering, since linkage in the cohort was strong. Study-wide findings and limitations: Some 15 rarely observed V segments, including chromosome 9 orphons, were excluded from the earlier analysis of several hundred of the donors because counts were too low. When HLA alleles, especially DR and DQ, strongly co-occurred, attributing TCR associations to individual alleles was difficult. Correlated functional status among segregating V segments might reflect linkage disequilibrium, but an unknown experimental factor could not be ruled out. Compared with the roughly 600-donor mean, donors in an Asian-associated ancestry cluster had fewer N-insertions in productive TCRs, according to a later genetic analysis. A later analysis found that HLA-associated TCR beta chains were more clonally expanded and had lower generation probabilities than equally common non-associated chains. Most CMV-associated TCR beta chains appeared to be HLA-restricted in a later analysis, and the HLA associations seemed to be driven largely by CMV exposure. A few of the identified cytomegalovirus-associated TCR beta chains were confirmed in vitro to be specific for cytomegalovirus antigens. Most TCR sequences were seen in very few donors, while some public TCRs were found in many individuals. A further reported finding was that TCR beta sequences accurately predicted the HLA-A and HLA-B alleles for most subjects in the first cohort. A total of 164 TCR beta chains were listed by the study as associated with cytomegalovirus. V-gene and J-gene trimming of TCR beta chains was associated with a missense DCLRE1C variant in a later genetic analysis, and the association was replicated in an independent cohort. A later analysis reported that several top co-occurrence clusters appeared linked to parvovirus B19, influenza, CMV and Epstein-Barr virus. Cytomegalovirus status was reported to be diagnosed by the classifier with high specificity and sensitivity in both the original and validation cohorts. The authors suggested that the approach could potentially be generalized to other disease states and immunological phenotypes. A cluster of highly shared sequence variants was judged likely to be a technical artifact of the sequencing pipeline. In a later analysis, TCR association rates were found to vary across HLA loci, with the most associated TCRs seen for DRB1 alleles and the fewest for HLA-C alleles. Only TCR beta chains were sequenced in this cohort, and the absence of alpha or paired-chain data limited detectable features. An earlier analysis of approximately 590 of the donors showed that most TCR beta V segments appeared in productive rearrangements either about 90% or about 30% of the time, which broadly matched IMGT annotations. Immune exposure information for the cohort was limited to CMV serostatus. Presence/absence analyses assumed roughly uniform sequencing depth across donors, an assumption that may not hold. Because HLA typing was missing for some donors at each locus, association tests included only the typed subset. Because the 87-base-pair reads could not distinguish some IMGT-functional V segments, including TRBV6-2 and TRBV6-3, those segments were excluded. A later analysis associated 15,000 to 20,000 TCR beta sequences with specific HLA alleles at a false discovery rate of 0.05.

The cohort consisted of 666 healthy bone marrow donors. Cohort members were all nominally healthy when sampled, although unrecorded immune exposures were likely present. The donor tested CMV seronegative, placing the donor among the approximately 400 seronegative members of the cohort. A peripheral blood sample was provided by each donor, and peripheral blood mononuclear cells were used for TCR beta sequencing. The Qiagen DNeasy Blood Extraction Kit was used to extract genomic DNA from the blood cell samples. On this clone itself: No antigen is known for it. Base qualities are not recorded, but no much larger clone differs from it by a single base.

In the germline V gene, CDR1 corresponds to SGDLS and CDR2 to YYNGEE. For this chain, trimming is 0 bases at the V end and 2 bases at the J end, and the number of junction bases without a gene match is 4. CDR3 length: 15 amino acids, cysteine to phenylalanine. Of the read, only the CDR3 DNA is kept; its 45 bases are in frame from base 1. Libraries came from the immunoSEQ multiplex PCR assay. For the multiplex PCR, a mixture combining 60 forward primers for TCR Vbeta segments and 13 reverse primers for TCR Jbeta segments was used. A multiplex PCR assay on genomic DNA amplified the CDR3 region of rearranged TCR beta genes. The amplified TCR beta libraries were sequenced on the Illumina HiSeq System as 87-base-pair reads. From the authors' description of their analysis: A later analysis counted about 82 million unique TCR beta chains across the 600 to 850 repertoires, and some 11 million of these chains were shared by at least two donors. Raw reads were error-corrected and collapsed into unique sequences by a nearest-neighbor algorithm in which closely related sequences were merged to remove PCR and sequencing errors. To assign V, D and J gene segments, CDR3 sequences were aligned to IMGT reference sequences. For a sequence to be retained, a match of at least six nucleotides to both a V gene segment and a J gene segment was required. A rearrangement was called productive if the CDR3 had no stop codons and remained in frame with V and J, and every other rearrangement was called non-productive. Following IMGT convention, CDR3 was defined as the stretch from the second conserved V-encoded cysteine to the conserved J-encoded phenylalanine. In an earlier analysis of 550 to 650 of the donors, sequences lacking an unambiguous match to a single V gene segment were excluded. In an earlier analysis of around 590 of the donors, a V segment was called functional when productive rearrangements were above 56.7%, and segregating when the standard deviation between donors exceeded 5%. To diagnose cytomegalovirus status from the catalog of TCR beta chain sequences, a statistical classification framework was built. In a later analysis, TCR nucleotide sequences were compared against IMGT/GENE-DB human TR gene sequences so that V and J genes could be assigned. The TCRdist pipeline was used in a later analysis to assign CDR3 sequences and most-parsimonious VDJ recombination scenarios. A later analysis defined each TCR beta chain by its CDR3 amino acid sequence plus V-gene family, and excluded reads lacking a unique V-gene family. As a way to deal with suspected cross-contamination and a sequencing artifact, a later analysis dropped 450 to 600 nucleotide sequences that were highly shared and had low generation probability. In a later analysis, a clonal expansion index was calculated for each public chain from normalized within-repertoire ranks of inferred template counts. In a later analysis, generation probabilities were computed with a VDJ recombination model fitted to out-of-frame rearrangements, and the resulting probabilities were checked against IGoR. In a later analysis, TCR-TCR, TCR-HLA and TCR-CMV co-occurrence was scored with hypergeometric tests, and a repertoire-size bias correction was applied to TCR pairs. In a later analysis, false discovery rates were estimated by permuting HLA or CMV assignments 20 times. In a later analysis, co-occurring TCRs were grouped using DBSCAN, and TCRdist sequence similarity was added for clustering within HLA-allele-positive subsets. Co-occurrence clustering excluded repertoires with fewer than 30,000 or more than 120,000 public chains, plus five with anomalous nucleotide sharing. This is the immuneACCESS table as TCRdb keeps it, with only in-frame sequences that have V and J called. A part of the clones is gone; compared with another copy, unresolved V genes explain less than half, and the rest is unexplained. The V and J calls and clone size come from that table; D and trimming were worked out from the DNA. The sample table records fewer than 120,000 clones; over 60% of these occur just once. The ten largest clones add up to roughly 1.3% of the sample.

In this chain, TRBV9 is recombined with TRBJ2-5; 7 bases in between match TRBD2. Sample: PBMCs. This TCR came from a young woman in good health and CMV-seronegative. The CDR3 region has the sequence CASSVAGTTQETQYF. The DNA sequence is given as TGTGCCAGCAGCGTAGCTGGGACTACTCAAGAGACCCAGTACTTC.